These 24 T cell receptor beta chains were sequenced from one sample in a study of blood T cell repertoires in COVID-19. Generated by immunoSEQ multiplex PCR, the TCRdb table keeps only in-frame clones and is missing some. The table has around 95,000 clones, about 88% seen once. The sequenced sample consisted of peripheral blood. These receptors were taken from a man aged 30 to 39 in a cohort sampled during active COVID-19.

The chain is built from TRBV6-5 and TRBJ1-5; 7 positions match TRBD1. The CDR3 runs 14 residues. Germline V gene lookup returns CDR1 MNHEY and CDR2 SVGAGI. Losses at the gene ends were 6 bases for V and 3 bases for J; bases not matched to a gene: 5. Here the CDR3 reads CASSRGQVNQPQHF. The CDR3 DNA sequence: TGTGCCAGCAGCCGAGGACAGGTCAATCAGCCCCAGCATTTT.

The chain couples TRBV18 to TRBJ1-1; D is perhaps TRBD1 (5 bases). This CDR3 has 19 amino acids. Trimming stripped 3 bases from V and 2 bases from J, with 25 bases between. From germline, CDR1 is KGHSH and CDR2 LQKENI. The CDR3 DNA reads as TGTGCCAGCTCACCCCTCCCTTCCTCCAGGACACCAAACAACACTGAAGCTTTCTTT. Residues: CASSPLPSSRTPNNTEAFF.

CDR3 DNA sequence: TGTGCCAGCAGCAATCCCAGTCAAACTAACTATGGCTACACCTTC. Its protein product is CASSNPSQTNYGYTF. The chain couples TRBV21-1 to TRBJ1-2; the listed D gene, TRBD1, was not tested against the DNA. TRBV21-1 is listed as a pseudogene. The CDR3 has 15 amino acids.

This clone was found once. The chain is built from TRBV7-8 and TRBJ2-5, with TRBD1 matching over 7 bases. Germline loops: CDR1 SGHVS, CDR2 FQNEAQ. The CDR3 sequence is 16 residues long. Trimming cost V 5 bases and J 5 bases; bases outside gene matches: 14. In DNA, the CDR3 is TGTGCCAGCAGCCGGACAGGCCAACTCTCGGGCGAGACCCAGTACTTC. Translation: CASSRTGQLSGETQYF.

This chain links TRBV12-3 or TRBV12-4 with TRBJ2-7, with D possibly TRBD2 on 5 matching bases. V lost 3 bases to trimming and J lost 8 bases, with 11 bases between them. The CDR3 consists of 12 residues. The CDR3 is CASSFGLAQQYF. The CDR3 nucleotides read TGTGCCAGCAGTTTTGGGCTAGCCCAGCAGTACTTC.

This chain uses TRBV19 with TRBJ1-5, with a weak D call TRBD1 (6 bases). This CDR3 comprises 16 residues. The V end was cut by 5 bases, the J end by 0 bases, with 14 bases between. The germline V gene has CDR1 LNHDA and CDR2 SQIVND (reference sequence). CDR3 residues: CASSPLQGYSNQPQHF. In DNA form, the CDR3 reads TGTGCCAGTAGTCCGTTACAGGGCTATAGCAATCAGCCCCAGCATTTT.

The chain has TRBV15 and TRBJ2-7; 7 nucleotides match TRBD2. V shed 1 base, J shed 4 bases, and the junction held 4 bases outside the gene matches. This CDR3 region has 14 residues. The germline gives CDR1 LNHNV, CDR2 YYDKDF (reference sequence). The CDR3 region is CATSRVGRAYEQYF. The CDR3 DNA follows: TGTGCCACCAGCAGAGTTGGGAGGGCTTACGAGCAGTACTTC.

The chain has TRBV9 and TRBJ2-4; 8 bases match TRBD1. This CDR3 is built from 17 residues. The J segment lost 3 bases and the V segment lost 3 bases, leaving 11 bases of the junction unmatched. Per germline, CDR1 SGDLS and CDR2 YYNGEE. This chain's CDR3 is CASSARQGPGDKNIQYF. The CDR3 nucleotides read TGTGCCAGCAGCGCACGACAGGGGCCGGGAGACAAAAACATTCAGTACTTC.

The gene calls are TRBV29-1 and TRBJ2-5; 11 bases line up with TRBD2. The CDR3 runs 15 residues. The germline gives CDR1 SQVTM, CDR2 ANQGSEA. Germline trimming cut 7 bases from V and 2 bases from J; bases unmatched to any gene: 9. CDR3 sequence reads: CSAAPGTSGQETQYF. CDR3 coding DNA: TGCAGCGCTGCACCCGGGACTAGCGGACAAGAGACCCAGTACTTC.

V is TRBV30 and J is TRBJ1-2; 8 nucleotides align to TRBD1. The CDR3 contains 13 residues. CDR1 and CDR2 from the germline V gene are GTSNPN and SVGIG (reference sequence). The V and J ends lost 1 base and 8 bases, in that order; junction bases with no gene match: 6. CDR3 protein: CAWSEQGGWGYTF. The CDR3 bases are TGTGCCTGGAGTGAACAGGGGGGTTGGGGCTACACCTTC.

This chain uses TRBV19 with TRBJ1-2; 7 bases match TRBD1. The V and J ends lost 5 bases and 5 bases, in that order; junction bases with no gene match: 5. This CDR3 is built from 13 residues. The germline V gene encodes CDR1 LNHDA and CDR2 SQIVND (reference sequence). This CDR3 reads CASSPTTGYGYTF. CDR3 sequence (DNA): TGTGCCAGTAGTCCGACGACAGGGTATGGCTACACCTTC.

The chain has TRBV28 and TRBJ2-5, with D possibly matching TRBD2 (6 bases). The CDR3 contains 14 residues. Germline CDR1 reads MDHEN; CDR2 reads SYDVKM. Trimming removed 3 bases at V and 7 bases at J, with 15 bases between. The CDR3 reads CASSLFGLEGTQYF. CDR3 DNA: TGTGCCAGCAGTTTGTTTGGCCTGGAGGGGACCCAGTACTTC.

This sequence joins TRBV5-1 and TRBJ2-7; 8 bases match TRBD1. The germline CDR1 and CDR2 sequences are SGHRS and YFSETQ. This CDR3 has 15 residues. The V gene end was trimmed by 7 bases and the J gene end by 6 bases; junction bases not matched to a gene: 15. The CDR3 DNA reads TGCGCCAGCCAAGAGCCAGGGGGCGCAGAATCCGAGCAGTACTTC. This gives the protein CASQEPGGAESEQYF.

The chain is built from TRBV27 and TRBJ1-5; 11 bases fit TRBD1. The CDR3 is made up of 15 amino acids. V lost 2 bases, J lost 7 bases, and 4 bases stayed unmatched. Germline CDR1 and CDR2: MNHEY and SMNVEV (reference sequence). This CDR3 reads CASSLGTGGAQPQHF. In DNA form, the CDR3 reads TGTGCCAGCAGTTTAGGGACAGGGGGGGCGCAGCCCCAGCATTTT.

CDR3 protein: CASGRGGLNEKLFF. The CDR3 DNA sequence: TGCGCCAGCGGAAGAGGGGGCCTAAATGAAAAACTGTTTTTT. The gene calls are TRBV10-2 and TRBJ1-4; TRBD1 matches 7 bases. The CDR3 loop spans 14 amino acids. After removal of 8 bases from V and 5 bases from J, the junction contained 8 bases not matched to a gene. In germline, CDR1 is WSHSY, CDR2 SAAADI.

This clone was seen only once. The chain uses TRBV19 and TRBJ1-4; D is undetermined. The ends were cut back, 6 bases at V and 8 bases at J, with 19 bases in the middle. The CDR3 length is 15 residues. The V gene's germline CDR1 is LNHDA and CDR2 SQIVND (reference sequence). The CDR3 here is CASSPGGVRGEKLFF. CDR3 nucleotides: TGTGCCAGTAGCCCCGGCGGGGTTCGAGGCGAAAAACTGTTTTTT.

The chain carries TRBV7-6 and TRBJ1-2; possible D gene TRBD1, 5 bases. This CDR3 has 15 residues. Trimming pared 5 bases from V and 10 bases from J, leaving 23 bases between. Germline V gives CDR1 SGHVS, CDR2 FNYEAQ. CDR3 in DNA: TGTGCCAGCAGCCTCGACCAGGGCGTCGGGGGACTCTACACCTTC. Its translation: CASSLDQGVGGLYTF.

The CDR3 protein is CASRIGTEGNTEAFF. CDR3 in DNA: TGTGCCAGCCGGATCGGGACAGAAGGGAACACTGAAGCTTTCTTT. V and J are TRBV6-6 and TRBJ1-1; 7 bases map to TRBD1. The CDR3 runs to 15 residues. The junction had 10 bases not matched to a gene; V was cut back by 8 bases and J by 1 base. CDR1 and CDR2 from the germline V gene are MNHNY and SVGAGI (reference sequence).

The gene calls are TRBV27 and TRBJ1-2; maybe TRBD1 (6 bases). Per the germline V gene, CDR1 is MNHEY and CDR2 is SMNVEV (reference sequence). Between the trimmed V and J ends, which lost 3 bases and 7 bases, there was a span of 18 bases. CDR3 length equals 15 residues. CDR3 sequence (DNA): TGTGCCAGCAGTTTCAGCGGGGGCCCCGGCGGTGGCTACACCTTC. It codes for CASSFSGGPGGGYTF.

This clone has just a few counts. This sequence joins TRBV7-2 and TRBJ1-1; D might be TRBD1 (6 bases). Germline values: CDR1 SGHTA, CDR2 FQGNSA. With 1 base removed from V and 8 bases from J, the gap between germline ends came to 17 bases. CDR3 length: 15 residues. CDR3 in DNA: TGTGCCAGCAGCTTAGGGGGGCCGAAACCTGTAGAAGCTTTCTTT. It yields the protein CASSLGGPKPVEAFF.

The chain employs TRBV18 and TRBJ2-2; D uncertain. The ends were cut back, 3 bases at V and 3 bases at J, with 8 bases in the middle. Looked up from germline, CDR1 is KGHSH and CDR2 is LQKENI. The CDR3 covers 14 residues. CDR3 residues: CASSPARDTGELFF. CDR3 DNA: TGTGCCAGCTCACCCGCACGGGACACCGGGGAGCTGTTTTTT.

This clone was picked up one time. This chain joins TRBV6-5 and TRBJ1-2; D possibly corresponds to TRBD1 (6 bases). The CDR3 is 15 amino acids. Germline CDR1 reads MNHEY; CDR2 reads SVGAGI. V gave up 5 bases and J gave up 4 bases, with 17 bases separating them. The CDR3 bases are TGTGCCAGCAGTCGGGGCGGGGGCGTAGGCTATGGCTACACCTTC. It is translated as CASSRGGGVGYGYTF.

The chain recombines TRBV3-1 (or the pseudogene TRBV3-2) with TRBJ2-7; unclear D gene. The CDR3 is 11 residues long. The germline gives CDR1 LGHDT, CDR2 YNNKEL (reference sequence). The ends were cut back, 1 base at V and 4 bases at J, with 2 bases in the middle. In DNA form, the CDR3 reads TGTGCCAGCAGCCAAGCGTACGAGCAGTACTTC. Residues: CASSQAYEQYF.

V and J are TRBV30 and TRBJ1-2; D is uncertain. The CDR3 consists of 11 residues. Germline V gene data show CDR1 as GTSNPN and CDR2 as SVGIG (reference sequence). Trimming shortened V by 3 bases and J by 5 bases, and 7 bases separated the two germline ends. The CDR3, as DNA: TGTGCCTGGAGCCCGGGATATGGCTACACCTTC. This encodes CAWSPGYGYTF.